This TCR beta chain is from a study of CD8+CD57+ T cells in acquired aplastic anemia. Whole-study context: DNA recovered from sorted CD4+ and CD8+ cells had a mean of 3.2 ug.

After removal of 4 bases from V and 2 bases from J, the junction contained 11 bases not matched to a gene. CDR1 and CDR2 from the germline V gene are LGHNA and YSLEER. This CDR3 spans 18 amino acids. The study's findings and limits: Between patients and controls, about 30 CD8+ CDR3 sequences were found in common. Statistical testing detected no significant gap in CD8+ Simpson's diversity between patients and controls.

This clonotype showed up many times. Its antigen is currently unknown. Investigators profiled TCR beta VDJ and CDR3 from genomic DNA template. MiXCR, applied by TCRdb to the reads, yields one record per CDR3 protein. The table has a few hundred thousand distinct CDR3 sequences, roughly three fifths seen once; the top ten hold roughly 8%. This chain links TRBV4-3 with TRBJ1-1; 12 bases are shared with TRBD1. The specimen was sorted CD4+, CD8+, or CD8+CD57+ T cells (not recorded which) from PBMCs. The TCR sequence derives from a human donor with severe aplastic anemia or a healthy control (not recorded which). The CDR3 DNA sequence: TGCGCCAGCAGCCTACGTATCCGGGACAGGGGGCGTAACACTGAAGCTTTCTTT. This translates into CASSLRIRDRGRNTEAFF.